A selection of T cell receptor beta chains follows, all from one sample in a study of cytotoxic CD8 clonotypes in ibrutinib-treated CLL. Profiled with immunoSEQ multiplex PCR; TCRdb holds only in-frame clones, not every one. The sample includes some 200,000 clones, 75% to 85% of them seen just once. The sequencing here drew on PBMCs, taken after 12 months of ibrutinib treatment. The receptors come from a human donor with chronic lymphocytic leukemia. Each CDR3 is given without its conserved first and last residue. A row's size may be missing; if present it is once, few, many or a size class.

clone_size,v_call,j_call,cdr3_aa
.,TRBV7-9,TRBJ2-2,ASSIGDRVTGELF
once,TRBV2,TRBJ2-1,AGGNVREQF
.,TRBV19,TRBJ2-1,ASSEGLAGVNEQF
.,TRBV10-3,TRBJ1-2,AISDYGTAPAGYT
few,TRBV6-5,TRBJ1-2,ASSLQGALGYT
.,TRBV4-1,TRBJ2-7,ASSHDRVSYEQY
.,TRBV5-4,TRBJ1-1,ASSNTGANTEAF
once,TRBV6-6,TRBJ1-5,ASSHQGGGNQPQH
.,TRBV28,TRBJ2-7,ASSLSDFLSYEQY
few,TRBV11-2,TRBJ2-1,ASSLGMGDNEQF
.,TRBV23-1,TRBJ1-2,ASSRWGPSGYT
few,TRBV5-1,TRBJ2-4,ASSLASAGVSRDIQY
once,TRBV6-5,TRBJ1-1,ASQRGQSRNTEAF
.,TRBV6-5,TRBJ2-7,ASSRDRGYEQY
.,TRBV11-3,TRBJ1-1,ASSSPSFIVGKGKTEAF
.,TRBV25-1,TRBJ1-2,ASSHQGNSNYGYT
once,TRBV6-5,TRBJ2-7,ASSYSRLSEQY
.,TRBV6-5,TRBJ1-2,ASSQAGGAGYT
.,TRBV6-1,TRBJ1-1,ASIWGLGMNTEAF
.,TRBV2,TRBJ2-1,ASSEAIGGLDEQF
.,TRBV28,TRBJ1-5,ASSLNQPQH
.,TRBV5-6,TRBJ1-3,ASNGGSGGNTIY
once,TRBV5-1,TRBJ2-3,ASSPPGSVTTDTQY
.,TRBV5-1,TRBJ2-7,ASSPGGSYEQY
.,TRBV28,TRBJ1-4,ASSFFLRGEKLF
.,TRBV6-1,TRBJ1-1,ASSEFDTNTEAF
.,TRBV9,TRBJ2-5,ASGLGWGSETQY
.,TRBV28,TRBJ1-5,ASSIMGRGNQPQH
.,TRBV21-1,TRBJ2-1,ASSKSETSGASYNEQF
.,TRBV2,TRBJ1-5,ASSREVFSGQPQH
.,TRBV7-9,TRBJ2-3,AGSAGPHTDTQY
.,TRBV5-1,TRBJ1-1,ASSLGSIAGNEAF
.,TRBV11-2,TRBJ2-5,ASSSGFQETQY